This record concerns one TCR beta chain sequence. These data come from a study of blood T cell repertoires in COVID-19. There are 15 residues in the CDR3. V gave up 5 bases and J gave up 2 bases, with 15 bases separating them. The germline gives CDR1 SGHVS, CDR2 FQNEAQ. Using immunoSEQ multiplex PCR, the repertoire was profiled, and TCRdb retains in-frame clones only, with some absent. The table lists hundreds of thousands of clones, roughly 89% of them singletons. Recovered status applied to Cohort 3 donors who had two consecutive negative PCRs. It also applied to those with clearance or with symptom resolution.

This TCR came from a man between 35 and 55 years old who had recovered from COVID-19. Sequenced input: PBMCs or T cells enriched from blood (not recorded which). The J gene is TRBJ1-2, the V gene TRBV7-8, with D uncertain. CDR3: CASSRLEGINYGYTF. CDR3 DNA: TGTGCCAGCAGCCGCCTCGAGGGAATAAACTATGGCTACACCTTC.